The present T cell receptor (beta chain) was sequenced within a study of T cell responses to AZD1222 COVID-19 vaccine. Study conclusions and caveats: The donor cohort was predominantly white British with a female majority, and clonal diversity may have been underestimated.

The assay was immunoSEQ multiplex PCR, and TCRdb's table has in-frame clones only and misses some. The sample carries around 130,000 clones, about 90% recorded once. As regards this clone: Its specificity is not known.

This CDR3 has 12 residues. The germline V gene has CDR1 MDHEN and CDR2 SYDVKM. Trimming took off 4 bases at V and 9 bases at J, with 12 bases between the two ends. The rearrangement joins TRBV28 to TRBJ1-1; no firm D call. Sample: peripheral blood, taken on day 0 of AZD1222 vaccination. The clonotype comes from an adult in good health. The CDR3 reads CASSSGGWKAFF. DNA for the CDR3: TGTGCCAGCAGTTCGGGCGGCTGGAAAGCTTTCTTT.